The rows below give T cell receptor beta chains drawn from one sample of a study of OX40 agonist ivuxolimab in advanced cancers. Sequencing was performed with immunoSEQ multiplex PCR; in TCRdb, only in-frame clones are kept and a portion is missing. Of over 55,000 clones in the sample, around 80% were seen once. Sequencing used CD4+ or CD8+ T cells sorted from blood, obtained in a trial of the OX40 agonist ivuxolimab. Every receptor here comes from an adult with an advanced solid tumor such as melanoma, head and neck, liver or kidney cancer. Both conserved end residues are part of each CDR3. Fields, in order: V gene, clone size, CDR3 protein. Not every row has a clone size; where given, it reads once, few, many or a size class.

V gene: TRBV5-6
clone size: once
CDR3 protein: CASSWGQRDTEAFF

V gene: TRBV11-1
clone size: -
CDR3 protein: CASSAGERGEQYF

V gene: TRBV29-1
clone size: -
CDR3 protein: CSVGEQPDSGNTIYF

V gene: TRBV21-1
clone size: -
CDR3 protein: CASSKAALAKNIQYF

V gene: TRBV5-1
clone size: -
CDR3 protein: CASSRGGRETQYF

V gene: TRBV18
clone size: few
CDR3 protein: CASSPPGGLETQYF

V gene: TRBV29-1
clone size: -
CDR3 protein: CSVETGGTYEQYF

V gene: TRBV27
clone size: -
CDR3 protein: CASSLKAGVPDTQYF

V gene: TRBV12-5
clone size: -
CDR3 protein: CASGQSAVDTQYF

V gene: TRBV7-8
clone size: -
CDR3 protein: CASSLEGNTEAFF

V gene: TRBV6-5
clone size: -
CDR3 protein: CTSSYSSASESGGYTF

V gene: TRBV12-5
clone size: -
CDR3 protein: CASGLVAGGLNEQFF

V gene: TRBV19
clone size: once
CDR3 protein: CASSPLPAPYEQYF

V gene: TRBV6-4
clone size: -
CDR3 protein: CASSEQPGHGGELFF

V gene: TRBV6-1
clone size: -
CDR3 protein: CASRQGIENTEAFF

V gene: TRBV2
clone size: -
CDR3 protein: CASNSRMDEKLFF

V gene: TRBV11-3
clone size: -
CDR3 protein: CASSTPGTEVNSPLHF

V gene: TRBV19
clone size: -
CDR3 protein: CASSPRAPPFGGYTF

V gene: TRBV7-2
clone size: -
CDR3 protein: CASTRTSGNDEQFF

V gene: TRBV2
clone size: once
CDR3 protein: CASSQALGRAKLQETQYF

V gene: TRBV5-1
clone size: -
CDR3 protein: CASSLTGTANYGYTF

V gene: TRBV18
clone size: -
CDR3 protein: CASSPQPGLAVPEQYF

V gene: TRBV27
clone size: -
CDR3 protein: CASRESGVSTDTQYF

V gene: TRBV11-2
clone size: -
CDR3 protein: CASSSLGLAGYNEQFF

V gene: TRBV20-1
clone size: once
CDR3 protein: CSAITNEKLFF

V gene: TRBV5-4
clone size: -
CDR3 protein: CASSLNSASYNEQFF

V gene: TRBV6-1
clone size: -
CDR3 protein: CASRQGNTGELFF

V gene: TRBV4-2
clone size: -
CDR3 protein: CASSQEISGTYEQYF